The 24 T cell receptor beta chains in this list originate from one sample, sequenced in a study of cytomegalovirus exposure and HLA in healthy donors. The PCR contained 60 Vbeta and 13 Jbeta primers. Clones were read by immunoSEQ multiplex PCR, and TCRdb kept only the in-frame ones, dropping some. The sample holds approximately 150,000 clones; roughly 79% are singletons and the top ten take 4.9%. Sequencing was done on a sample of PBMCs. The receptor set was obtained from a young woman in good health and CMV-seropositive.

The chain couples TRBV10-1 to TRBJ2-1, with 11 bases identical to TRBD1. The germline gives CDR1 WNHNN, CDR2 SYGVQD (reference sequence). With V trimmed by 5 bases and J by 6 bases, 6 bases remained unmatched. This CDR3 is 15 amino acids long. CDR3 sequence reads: CASSSSGTGGNEQFF. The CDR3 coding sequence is TGCGCCAGCAGTTCCTCCGGGACAGGGGGCAATGAGCAGTTCTTC.

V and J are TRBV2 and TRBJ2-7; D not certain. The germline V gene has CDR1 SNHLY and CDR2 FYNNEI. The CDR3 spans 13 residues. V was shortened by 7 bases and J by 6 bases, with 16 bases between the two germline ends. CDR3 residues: CASMEEPAIEQYF. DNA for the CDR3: TGTGCCAGCATGGAAGAACCAGCGATCGAGCAGTACTTC.

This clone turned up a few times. In nucleotides, the CDR3 is TGTGCCAGCAGTTACGGGGGGGGAAGCACAGATACGCAGTATTTT. Amino acids: CASSYGGGSTDTQYF. V is TRBV6-5 and J is TRBJ2-3; 7 positions agree with TRBD2. The V gene end was trimmed by 2 bases and the J gene end by 0 bases; junction bases not matched to a gene: 2. This CDR3 region has 15 residues. Germline V gene data show CDR1 as MNHEY and CDR2 as SVGAGI.

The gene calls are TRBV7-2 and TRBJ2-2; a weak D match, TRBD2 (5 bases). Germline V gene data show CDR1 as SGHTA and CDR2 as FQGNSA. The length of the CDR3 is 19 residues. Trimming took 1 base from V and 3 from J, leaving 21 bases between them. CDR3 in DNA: TGTGCCAGCAGCTTAGTCGGTGCTTATGGCGCGGGCTACACCGGGGAGCTGTTTTTT. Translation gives CASSLVGAYGAGYTGELFF.

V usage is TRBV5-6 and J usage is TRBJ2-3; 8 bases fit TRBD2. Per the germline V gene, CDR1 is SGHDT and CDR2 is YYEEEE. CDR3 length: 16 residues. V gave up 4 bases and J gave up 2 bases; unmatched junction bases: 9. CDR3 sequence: CASSPELAEYTDTQYF. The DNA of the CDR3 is TGTGCCAGCAGCCCGGAACTAGCGGAGTACACAGATACGCAGTATTTT.

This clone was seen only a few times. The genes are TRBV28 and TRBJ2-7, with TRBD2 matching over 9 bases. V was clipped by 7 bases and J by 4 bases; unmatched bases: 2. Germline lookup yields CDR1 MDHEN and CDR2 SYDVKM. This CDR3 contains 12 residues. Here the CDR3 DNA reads TGTGCCAGCAAGACTAGCGGATACGAGCAGTACTTC. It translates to CASKTSGYEQYF.

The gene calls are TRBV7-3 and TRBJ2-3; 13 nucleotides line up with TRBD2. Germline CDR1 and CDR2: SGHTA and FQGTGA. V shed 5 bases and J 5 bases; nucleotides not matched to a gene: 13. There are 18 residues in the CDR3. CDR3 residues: CASSPRLAGGPKGDTQYF. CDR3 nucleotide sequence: TGTGCCAGCAGCCCCCGACTAGCGGGGGGCCCAAAGGGAGATACGCAGTATTTT.

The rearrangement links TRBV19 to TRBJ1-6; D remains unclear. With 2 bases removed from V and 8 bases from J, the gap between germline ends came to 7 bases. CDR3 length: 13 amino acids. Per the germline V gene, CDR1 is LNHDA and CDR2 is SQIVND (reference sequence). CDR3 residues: CASSISSDSPLHF. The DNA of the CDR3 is TGTGCCAGTAGTATAAGCAGCGATTCACCCCTCCACTTT.

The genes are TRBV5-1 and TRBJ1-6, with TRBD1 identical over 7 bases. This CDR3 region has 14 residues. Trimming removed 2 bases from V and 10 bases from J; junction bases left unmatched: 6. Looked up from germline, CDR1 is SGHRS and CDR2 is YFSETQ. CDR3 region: CASSLGPGQSPLHF. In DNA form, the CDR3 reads TGCGCCAGCAGCTTAGGGCCGGGACAGTCACCCCTCCACTTT.

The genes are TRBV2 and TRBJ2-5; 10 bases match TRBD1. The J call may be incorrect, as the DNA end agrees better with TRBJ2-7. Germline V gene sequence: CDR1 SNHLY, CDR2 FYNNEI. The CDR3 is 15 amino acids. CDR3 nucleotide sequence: TGTGCCAGCAGAGACCGGGACAGGGGAACCTACGAGCAGTACTTC. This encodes CASRDRDRGTYEQYF.

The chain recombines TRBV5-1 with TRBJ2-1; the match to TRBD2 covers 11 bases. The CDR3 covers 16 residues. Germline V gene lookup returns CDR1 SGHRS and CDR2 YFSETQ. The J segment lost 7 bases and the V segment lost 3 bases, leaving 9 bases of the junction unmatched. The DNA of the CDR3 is TGCGCCAGCAGCTGGAGGACTAGCGGGCAGGGAAATGAGCAGTTCTTC. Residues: CASSWRTSGQGNEQFF.

The CDR3 here is CASREWDLNSGANVLTF. The CDR3 bases are TGTGCCAGCAGGGAATGGGACTTGAACTCTGGGGCCAACGTCCTGACTTTC. The chain combines TRBV6-1 with TRBJ2-6; a possible D gene is TRBD2 (6 bases). Trimming stripped 6 bases from V and 0 bases from J, with 15 bases between. CDR1 is MNHNS, CDR2 SASEGT, per germline. The CDR3 sequence is 17 residues long.

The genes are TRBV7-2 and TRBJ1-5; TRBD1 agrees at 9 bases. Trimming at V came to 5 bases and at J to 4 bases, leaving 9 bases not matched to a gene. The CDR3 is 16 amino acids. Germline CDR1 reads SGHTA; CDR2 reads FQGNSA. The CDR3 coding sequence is TGTGCCAGCAGCCCCTACGAAGGGACAGGGAATCAGCCCCAGCATTTT. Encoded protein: CASSPYEGTGNQPQHF.

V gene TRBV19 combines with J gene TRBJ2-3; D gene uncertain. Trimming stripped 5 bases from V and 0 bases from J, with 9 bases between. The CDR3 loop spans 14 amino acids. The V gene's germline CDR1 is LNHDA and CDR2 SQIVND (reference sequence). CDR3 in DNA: TGTGCCAGTAGTTTAAAGCCTAGCACAGATACGCAGTATTTT. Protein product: CASSLKPSTDTQYF.

The CDR3 nucleotides read TGTGCCAGCAGTTCCCACACGGACAGTTCCAACACTGAAGCTTTCTTT. Its translation is CASSSHTDSSNTEAFF. The chain employs TRBV27 and TRBJ1-1; D may be TRBD1 (6 bases). CDR1 and CDR2 from the germline V gene are MNHEY and SMNVEV (reference sequence). The CDR3 is 16 amino acids. Deletions cut 4 bases from V and 2 bases from J, with 17 bases between.

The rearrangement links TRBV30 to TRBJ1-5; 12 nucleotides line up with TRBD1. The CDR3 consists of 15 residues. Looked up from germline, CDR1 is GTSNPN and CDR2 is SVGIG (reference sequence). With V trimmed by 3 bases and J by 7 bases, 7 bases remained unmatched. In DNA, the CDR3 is TGTGCCTGGAGCACCGGGACAGGGGGCGGACAGCCCCAGCATTTT. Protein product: CAWSTGTGGGQPQHF.

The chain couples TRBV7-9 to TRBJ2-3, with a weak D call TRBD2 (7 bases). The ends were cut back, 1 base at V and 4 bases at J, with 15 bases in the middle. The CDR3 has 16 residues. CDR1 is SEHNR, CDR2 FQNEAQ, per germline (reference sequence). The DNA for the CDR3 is TGTGCCAGCAGCTTAGTTGTGGGGGGGCCGTCAGATACGCAGTATTTT. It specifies CASSLVVGGPSDTQYF.

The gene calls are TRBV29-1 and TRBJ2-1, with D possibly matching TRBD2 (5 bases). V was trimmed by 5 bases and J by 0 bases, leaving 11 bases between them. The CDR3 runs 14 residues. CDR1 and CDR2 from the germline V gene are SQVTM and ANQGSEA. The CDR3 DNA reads TGCAGCGTTTCTAGCCCGTCCTCCTACAATGAGCAGTTCTTC. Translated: CSVSSPSSYNEQFF.

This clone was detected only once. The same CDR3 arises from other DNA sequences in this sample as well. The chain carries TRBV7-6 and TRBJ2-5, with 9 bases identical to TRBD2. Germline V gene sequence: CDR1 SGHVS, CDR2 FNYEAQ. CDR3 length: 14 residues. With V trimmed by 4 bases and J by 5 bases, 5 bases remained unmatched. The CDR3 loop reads CASSSGLAGETQYF. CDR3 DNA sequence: TGTGCCAGCAGCTCGGGGCTAGCGGGGGAGACCCAGTACTTC.

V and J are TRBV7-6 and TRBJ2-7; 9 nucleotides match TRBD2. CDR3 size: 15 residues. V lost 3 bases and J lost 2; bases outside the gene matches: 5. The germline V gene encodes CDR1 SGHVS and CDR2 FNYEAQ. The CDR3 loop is CASSFQRGATYEQYF. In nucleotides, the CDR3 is TGTGCCAGCAGCTTTCAGCGGGGGGCTACCTACGAGCAGTACTTC.

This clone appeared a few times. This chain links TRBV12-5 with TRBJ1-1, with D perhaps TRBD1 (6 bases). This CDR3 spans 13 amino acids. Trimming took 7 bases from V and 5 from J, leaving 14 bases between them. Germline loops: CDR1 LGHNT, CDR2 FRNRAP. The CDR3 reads CASAPDSRTEAFF. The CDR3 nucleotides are TGTGCTAGTGCCCCGGACAGTCGGACTGAAGCTTTCTTT.

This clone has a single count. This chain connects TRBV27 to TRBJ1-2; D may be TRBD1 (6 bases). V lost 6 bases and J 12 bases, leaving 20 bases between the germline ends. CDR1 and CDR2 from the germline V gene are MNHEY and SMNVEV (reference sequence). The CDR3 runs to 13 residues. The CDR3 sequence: CASRMQTRGRDTF. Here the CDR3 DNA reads TGTGCCAGCAGAATGCAGACCAGGGGCCGGGACACCTTC.

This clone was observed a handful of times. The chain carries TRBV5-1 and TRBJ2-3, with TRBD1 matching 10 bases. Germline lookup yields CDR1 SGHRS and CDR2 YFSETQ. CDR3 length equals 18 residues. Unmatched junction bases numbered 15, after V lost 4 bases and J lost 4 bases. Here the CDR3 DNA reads TGCGCCAGCAGCAGGGGGACAGGGGACTTGATGTGGGCAGATACGCAGTATTTT. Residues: CASSRGTGDLMWADTQYF. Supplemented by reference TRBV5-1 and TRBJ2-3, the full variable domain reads KAGVTQTPRYLIKTRGQQVTLSCSPISGHRSVSWYQQTPGQGLQFLFEYFSETQRNKGNFPGRFSGRQFSNSRSEMNVSTLELGDSALYLCASSRGTGDLMWADTQYFGPGTRLTVL.

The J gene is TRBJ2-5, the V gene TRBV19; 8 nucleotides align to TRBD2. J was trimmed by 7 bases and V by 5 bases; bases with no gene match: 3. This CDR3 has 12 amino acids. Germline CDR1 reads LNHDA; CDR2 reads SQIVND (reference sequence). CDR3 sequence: CASSFGGATQYF. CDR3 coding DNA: TGTGCCAGTAGTTTCGGGGGGGCGACCCAGTACTTC.